This record concerns one T cell receptor (beta chain) sequence. PCR amplification relied on 60 Vbeta primers (plus 13 Jbeta primers). TCRdb's copy holds only in-frame clones and misses some; the assay was immunoSEQ multiplex PCR. The sample carries over 100,000 clones, around 84% recorded once. The CDR3 runs 16 residues. The V end was cut by 2 bases, the J end by 1 base, with 12 bases between. Germline V gene lookup returns CDR1 LGHNA and CDR2 YSLEER. The sample belongs to a study of cytomegalovirus exposure and HLA in healthy donors. This TCR was sampled from a woman in her thirties in good health and CMV-seropositive. Sequencing was done on a sample of PBMCs. This chain uses TRBV4-3 with TRBJ2-4; D gene unclear. CDR3 nucleotide sequence: TGCGCCAGCAGCCAACTCCTCGACAACGCCAAAAACATTCAGTACTTC. Translation gives CASSQLLDNAKNIQYF.